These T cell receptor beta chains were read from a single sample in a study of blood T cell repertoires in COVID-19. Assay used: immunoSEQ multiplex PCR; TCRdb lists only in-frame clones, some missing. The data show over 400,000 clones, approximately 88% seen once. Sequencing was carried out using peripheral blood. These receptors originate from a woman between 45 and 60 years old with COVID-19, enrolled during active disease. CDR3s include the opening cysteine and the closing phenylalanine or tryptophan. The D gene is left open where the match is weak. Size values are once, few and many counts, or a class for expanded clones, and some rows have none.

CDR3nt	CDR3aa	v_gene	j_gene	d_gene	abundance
TGTGCCAGCAGTCTACTGGCCGGCGGATTTGGGGCCAACGTCCTGACTTTC	CASSLLAGGFGANVLTF	TRBV28	TRBJ2-6	NA	NA
TGTGCCAGCAGCTACTTCCGCGGGACAGGAAGCGGGGAGCTGTTTTTT	CASSYFRGTGSGELFF	TRBV7-9	TRBJ2-2	TRBD1	NA
TGTGCCAGCAGGGGACAGGGGCTCAACTATGGCTACACCTTC	CASRGQGLNYGYTF	TRBV6-5	TRBJ1-2	TRBD1	NA
TGTGCCAGCAGGACACAGGTTTCTAACTATGGCTACACCTTC	CASRTQVSNYGYTF	TRBV2	TRBJ1-2	NA	NA
TGCGCCAGCAGCCTGGGAGACACCATATATTTT	CASSLGDTIYF	TRBV4-1	TRBJ1-3	NA	NA
TGTGCCAGCAGTTCCCGCGACAGGGGGTACACTGAAGCTTTCTTT	CASSSRDRGYTEAFF	TRBV27	TRBJ1-1	TRBD1	once
TGTGCCACCAGCGCGCCTCCGAACACTGAAGCTTTCTTT	CATSAPPNTEAFF	TRBV15	TRBJ1-1	NA	NA
TGTGCCAGCAGTCCTTATGGGACAGAAGCTTTCTTT	CASSPYGTEAFF	TRBV6-5	TRBJ1-1	NA	NA
TGTGCCAGCAGTTACTCGGCTAGCGGGGTTGAGCAGTTCTTC	CASSYSASGVEQFF	TRBV6-5	TRBJ2-1	TRBD2	NA
TGTGCCTGGGATTTAACAGGGTCGCCGGGCACAGATACGCAGTATTTT	CAWDLTGSPGTDTQYF	TRBV30	TRBJ2-3	NA	NA
TGTGCCAGCAGCGGGGACAGGGGCCCCAATTATAGCAATCAGCCCCAGCATTTT	CASSGDRGPNYSNQPQHF	TRBV7-9	TRBJ1-5	TRBD1	once
TGCGCCAGCAGCCAAGTTCCGAGCGGGGGGGCCACAGATACGCAGTATTTT	CASSQVPSGGATDTQYF	TRBV4-1	TRBJ2-3	TRBD2	NA
TGTGCCAGCTCACCACCGCGGTCGGGGACAGGGGAATCATCCTACGAGCAGTACTTC	CASSPPRSGTGESSYEQYF	TRBV18	TRBJ2-7	TRBD1	NA
TGTGCCAGCAGCCACGGACTAGCGGGGGCTCACAACGAGCAGTACTTC	CASSHGLAGAHNEQYF	TRBV3-1/TRBV3-2	TRBJ2-7	TRBD2	NA
TGTGCCAGCAGCTCCGGGACTCCCTTGACTTTC	CASSSGTPLTF	TRBV5-4	TRBJ2-6	NA	NA
TGTGCTAGTGGTTTGGCGGGGCAGCCCCAGCATTTT	CASGLAGQPQHF	TRBV12-5	TRBJ1-5	NA	NA
TGTGCCAGCAGTTCCACAGGGGGCACTGCCTACGAGCAGTACTTC	CASSSTGGTAYEQYF	TRBV6-6	TRBJ2-7	TRBD1	NA
TGTGCCAGCAGCTTAGTTCGCGGGGGCTCCTACAATGAGCAGTTCTTC	CASSLVRGGSYNEQFF	TRBV11-2	TRBJ2-1	TRBD2	once
TGTGCCAGCAGTTTTTCAGGGGGCAATTCACCCCTCCACTTT	CASSFSGGNSPLHF	TRBV27	TRBJ1-6	TRBD1	NA
TGTGCCACAGGCGGGCCAGTTGCAGCCAATGAGCAGTTCTTC	CATGGPVAANEQFF	TRBV24-1	TRBJ2-1	NA	NA
TGTGCCAGCAGGACAGGGGGAGGTGGCTACACCTTC	CASRTGGGGYTF	TRBV6-5	TRBJ1-2	TRBD1	NA
TGTGCCAGCAGGACTACTAGCGGGGGGGATACTAGCACAGATACGCAGTATTTT	CASRTTSGGDTSTDTQYF	TRBV27	TRBJ2-3	TRBD2	NA
TGTGCCAGCAGCTTCGGAGATACGCAGTATTTT	CASSFGDTQYF	TRBV7-9	TRBJ2-3	NA	few
TGCAGCGTTGAAGCCAACAGGGACACTGAAGCTTTCTTT	CSVEANRDTEAFF	TRBV29-1	TRBJ1-1	NA	few